The 3 T cell receptor beta chains reported below all come from one sample, sequenced in a study of cytomegalovirus exposure and HLA in healthy donors. The PCR had 60 Vbeta and 13 Jbeta primers. Assay used: immunoSEQ multiplex PCR; TCRdb lists only in-frame clones, some missing. The data hold around 98,000 clones, with around 80% observed a single time. The specimen was PBMCs. Receptor source: a man aged 40-55 years in good health and CMV-seronegative.

CDR3 sequence: CASSLVPTWGDNEQFF. Written as DNA, the CDR3 is TGTGCCAGCAGCTTAGTCCCTACTTGGGGGGACAATGAGCAGTTCTTC. This chain connects TRBV7-8 to TRBJ2-1; TRBD2 might be the D (6 bases). V was shortened by 1 base and J by 5 bases, with 15 bases between the two germline ends. This CDR3 spans 16 amino acids. The germline V gene has CDR1 SGHVS and CDR2 FQNEAQ.

This rearrangement joins TRBV19 to TRBJ1-5, with unresolved D. Trimming took off 6 bases at V and 5 bases at J, with 17 bases between the two ends. Germline V gene data show CDR1 as LNHDA and CDR2 as SQIVND (reference sequence). There are 15 residues in the CDR3. In nucleotides, the CDR3 is TGTGCCAGTAGCGCCCGGACGGACTCCTATCAGCCCCAGCATTTT. Residues: CASSARTDSYQPQHF.

J is TRBJ2-1 and V is TRBV11-2; D is perhaps TRBD2 (6 bases). The germline V gene encodes CDR1 SGHAT and CDR2 FQNNGV. This CDR3 has 17 residues. Trimming removed 1 base at V and 9 bases at J, with 22 bases between. CDR3 DNA: TGTGCCAGCAGCTTAGTATTAAGGTGGGGCCGGGGAGGTGAGCAGTTCTTC. It encodes CASSLVLRWGRGGEQFF.